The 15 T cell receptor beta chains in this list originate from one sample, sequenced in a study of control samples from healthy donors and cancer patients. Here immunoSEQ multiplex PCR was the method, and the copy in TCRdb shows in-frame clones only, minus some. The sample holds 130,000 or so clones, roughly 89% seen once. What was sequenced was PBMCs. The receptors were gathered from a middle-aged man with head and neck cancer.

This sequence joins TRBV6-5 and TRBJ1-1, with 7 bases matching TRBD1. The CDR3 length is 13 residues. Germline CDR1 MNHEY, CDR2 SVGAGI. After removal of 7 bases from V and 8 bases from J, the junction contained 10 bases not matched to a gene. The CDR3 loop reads CASIPLTGAEAFF. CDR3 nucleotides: TGTGCCAGCATTCCGCTTACAGGGGCCGAAGCTTTCTTT.

The CDR3 region has the DNA TGTGCCAGCAGTGAAGTAATGGGGCTCAGCTCCTATAATTCACCCCTCCACTTT. This gives the protein CASSEVMGLSSYNSPLHF. V usage is TRBV6-1 and J usage is TRBJ1-6; D possibly corresponds to TRBD1 (5 bases). Germline V gene sequence: CDR1 MNHNS, CDR2 SASEGT. Trimming left V 1 base short and J 0 bases short, with 13 bases between. The CDR3 length is 18 residues.

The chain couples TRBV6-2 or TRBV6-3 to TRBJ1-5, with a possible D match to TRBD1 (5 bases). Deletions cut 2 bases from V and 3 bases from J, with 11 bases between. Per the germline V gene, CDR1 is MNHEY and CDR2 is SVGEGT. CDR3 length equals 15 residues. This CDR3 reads CASSYMGGFNQPQHF. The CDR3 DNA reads TGTGCCAGCAGTTACATGGGGGGATTCAATCAGCCCCAGCATTTT.

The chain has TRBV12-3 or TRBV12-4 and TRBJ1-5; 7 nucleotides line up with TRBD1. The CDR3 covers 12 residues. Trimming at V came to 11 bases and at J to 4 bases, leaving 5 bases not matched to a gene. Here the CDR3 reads CAVRQGNQPQHF. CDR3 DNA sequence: TGTGCCGTACGACAGGGTAATCAGCCCCAGCATTTT.

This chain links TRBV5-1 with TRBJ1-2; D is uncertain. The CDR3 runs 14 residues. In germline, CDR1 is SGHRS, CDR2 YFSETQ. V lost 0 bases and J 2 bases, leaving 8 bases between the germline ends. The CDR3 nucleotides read TGCGCCAGCAGCTTGGCCCCGGGGAACTATGGCTACACCTTC. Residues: CASSLAPGNYGYTF.

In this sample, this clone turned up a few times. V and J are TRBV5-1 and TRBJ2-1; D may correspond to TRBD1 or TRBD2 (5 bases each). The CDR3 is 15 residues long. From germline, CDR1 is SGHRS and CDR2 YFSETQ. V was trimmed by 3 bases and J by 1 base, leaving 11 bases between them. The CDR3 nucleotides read TGCGCCAGCAGCTCCCAGGGAGAATCCTACAATGAGCAGTTCTTC. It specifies CASSSQGESYNEQFF. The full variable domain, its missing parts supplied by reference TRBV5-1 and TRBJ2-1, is KAGVTQTPRYLIKTRGQQVTLSCSPISGHRSVSWYQQTPGQGLQFLFEYFSETQRNKGNFPGRFSGRQFSNSRSEMNVSTLELGDSALYLCASSSQGESYNEQFFGPGTRLTVL.

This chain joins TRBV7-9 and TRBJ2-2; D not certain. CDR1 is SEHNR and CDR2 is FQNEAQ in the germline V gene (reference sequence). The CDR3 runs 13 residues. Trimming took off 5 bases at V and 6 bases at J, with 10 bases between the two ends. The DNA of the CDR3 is TGTGCCAGCAGCCCATTGTTGGCCGGGGAGCTGTTTTTT. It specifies CASSPLLAGELFF.

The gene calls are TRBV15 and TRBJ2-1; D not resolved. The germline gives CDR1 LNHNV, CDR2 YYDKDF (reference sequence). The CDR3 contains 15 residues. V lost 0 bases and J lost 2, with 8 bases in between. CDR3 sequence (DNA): TGTGCCACCAGCAGAGAAGGAGCTGCCTACAATGAGCAGTTCTTC. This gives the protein CATSREGAAYNEQFF.

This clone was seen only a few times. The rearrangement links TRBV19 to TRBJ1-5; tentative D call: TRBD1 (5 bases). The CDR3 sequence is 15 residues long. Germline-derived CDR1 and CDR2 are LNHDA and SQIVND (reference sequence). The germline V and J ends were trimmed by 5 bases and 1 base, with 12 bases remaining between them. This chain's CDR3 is CASSLGELSNQPQHF. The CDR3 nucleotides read TGTGCCAGTAGTCTGGGGGAGTTGAGCAATCAGCCCCAGCATTTT.

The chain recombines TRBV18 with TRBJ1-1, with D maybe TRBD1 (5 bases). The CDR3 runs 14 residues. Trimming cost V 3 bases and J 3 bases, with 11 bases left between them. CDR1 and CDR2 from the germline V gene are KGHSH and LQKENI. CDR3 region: CASSPPEGHTEAFF. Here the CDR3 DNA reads TGTGCCAGCTCACCCCCGGAGGGGCACACTGAAGCTTTCTTT.

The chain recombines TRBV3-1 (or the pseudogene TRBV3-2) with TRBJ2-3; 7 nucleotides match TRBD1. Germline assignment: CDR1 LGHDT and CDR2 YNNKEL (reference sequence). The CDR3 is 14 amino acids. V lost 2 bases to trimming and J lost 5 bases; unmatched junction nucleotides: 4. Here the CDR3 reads CASSQQGVIDTQYF. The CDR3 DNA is TGTGCCAGCAGCCAACAGGGGGTTATAGATACGCAGTATTTT.

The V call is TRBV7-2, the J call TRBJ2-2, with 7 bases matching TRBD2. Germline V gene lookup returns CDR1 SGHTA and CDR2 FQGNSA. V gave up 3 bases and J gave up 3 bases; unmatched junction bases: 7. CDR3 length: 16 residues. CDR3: CASSFQAGLDTGELFF. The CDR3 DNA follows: TGTGCCAGCAGCTTCCAAGCGGGGTTGGACACCGGGGAGCTGTTTTTT.

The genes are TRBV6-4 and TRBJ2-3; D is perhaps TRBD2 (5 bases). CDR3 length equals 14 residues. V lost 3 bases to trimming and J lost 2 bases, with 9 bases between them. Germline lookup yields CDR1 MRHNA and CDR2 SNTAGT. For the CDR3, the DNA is TGTGCCAGCAGTGAAAGCGGAATCACAGATACGCAGTATTTT. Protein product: CASSESGITDTQYF.

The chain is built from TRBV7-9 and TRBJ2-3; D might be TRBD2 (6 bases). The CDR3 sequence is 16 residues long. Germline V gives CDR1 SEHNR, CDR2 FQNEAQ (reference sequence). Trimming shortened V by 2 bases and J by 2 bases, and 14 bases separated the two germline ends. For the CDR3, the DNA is TGTGCCAGCAGCTTAAGGCGGGGTAGAGTCACAGATACGCAGTATTTT. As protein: CASSLRRGRVTDTQYF.

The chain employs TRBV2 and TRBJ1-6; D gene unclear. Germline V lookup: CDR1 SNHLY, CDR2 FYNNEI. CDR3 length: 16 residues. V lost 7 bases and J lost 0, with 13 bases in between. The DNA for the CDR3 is TGTGCCAGCAAGGACCCTGGGAGCTCCTATAATTCACCCCTCCACTTT. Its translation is CASKDPGSSYNSPLHF. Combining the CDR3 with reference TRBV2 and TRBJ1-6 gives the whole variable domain EPEVTQTPSHQVTQMGQEVILRCVPISNHLYFYWYRQILGQKVEFLVSFYNNEISEKSEIFDDQFSVERPDGSNFTLKIRSTKLEDSAMYFCASKDPGSSYNSPLHFGNGTRLTVT.